This T cell receptor (beta chain) derives from a study of vaccination and CD4 T cells after COVID-19 (dated by TCRdb to between 2021 and 2024). About the investigation overall: Convalescent patients had a positive SARS-CoV-2 result on nasal swab PCR, and of these patients, several had mild disease and one had severe disease. The convalescent cohort included six males and four females, with two Hispanic individuals, seven Caucasians, two Asians and one multiracial person. Each participant got two doses of either the Pfizer-BioNTech BNT162b2 vaccine (n=8) or the Moderna mRNA-1273 vaccine (n=2). Post-COVID blood samples were collected from convalescent patients a median of approximately 100 days after diagnosis, with a range of roughly 35 to 161 days. Post-vaccine blood samples were obtained a median of around 67 days after the second vaccine dose, with a range of about 14 to 250 days. The cultures were stimulated with overlapping spike peptide pools from SARS-CoV-2 and from the common cold coronaviruses HCoV-NL63, HCoV-OC43 and HCoV-229E. Control cultures received a CEFX viral epitope pool as the positive control, an HIV-1 Nef peptide pool as the negative control, or no peptide. In 10 COVID-19 convalescent patients and 4 infection-naive healthy vaccine recipients, researchers compared the spike-specific CD4+ TCR repertoire from before mRNA vaccination with the repertoire from after.

This clonotype has a single count. Its antigen has not been determined. No base qualities exist here, and no much larger clone lies one base off it. A single read counts as weak evidence. V is shortened by 8 bases, J by 5 bases, and the region joining them spans 16 bases. Taken from the germline V gene, the CDR1 and CDR2 loops are SNHLY and FYNNEI. The CDR3 spans 14 residues, from the cysteine through the phenylalanine. The CDR3 DNA has 42 bases and is translated from base 1. Study-wide conclusions, independent of this receptor: In convalescent patients, nearly all vaccine-specific clones (304 of 307) were found to be mono-reactive for SARS-CoV-2 spike rather than cross-reactive with common cold coronaviruses. Among convalescent patients, a median roughly 90% of the SARS-CoV-2-reactive clones seen after vaccination appeared only after vaccination, which suggests priming specific to the vaccine. The median count of SARS-CoV-2-reactive clonotypes went up from under 25 after infection to 38 after vaccination, although the change was not significant. The study included relatively few convalescent patients and did not analyze early timepoints after natural infection.

The library came from PCR. DNA from cultured CD4+ T cells was subjected to TCR sequencing with the Oncomine TCR Beta short-read assay at the Johns Hopkins FTIC core. The QIAamp micro DNA kit was used to extract genomic DNA from the cultured CD4+ T cells. Oncomine TCR Beta libraries from cultured CD4+ T cells were pooled using unique dual indexes and sequenced on an Illumina iSeq 100. As for the authors' bioinformatics: Non-productive sequences were removed, and CDR3s not starting with C, not ending with F or W, or shorter than 7 amino acids were discarded. Antigen-specific clonotypes were identified using the MANAFEST web application through comparison of peptide-stimulated wells with reference and other culture wells. For a clone to be called positive, the clone needed an FDR below 0.05, an odds ratio above 5, and a productive frequency above 0.1% in at least two of three replicate wells. Clonotypes that were significantly expanded in both SARS-CoV-2 spike wells and at least one common cold coronavirus spike condition were defined as cross-reactive. Similarity between CDR3 sequences was evaluated in R version 3.6.1 using Levenshtein distances (stringdist) and unrooted phylogenetic trees (ape). Through fastp at Q25 and MiXCR, TCRdb rebuilt clones from the public reads, retaining in-frame beta chains. Rows are unified per CDR3 protein, each entry keeping the most common DNA and genes. These V and J calls rely on TCRdb rather than the paper's analysis. This sample holds about 16,000 distinct CDR3 sequences; about 72% were observed only once. The biggest ten clones account for under 20% of the sample.

The treatment or condition label corresponds to: roughly ten-day PBMC culture with coronavirus spike peptide pools or control peptides (ViraFEST assay). The study used the ViraFEST assay, which expanded antigen-specific T cells with peptide pools and then identified expanded clonotypes by TCR sequencing. The convalescent patients' positive SARS-CoV-2 PCR tests fell between March and December 2020, which was before the Alpha, Beta and Delta variants emerged in the United States. Each well held about 1.8 million PBMCs cultured with roughly 10 ug/ml peptide pools in IMDM containing 5% human AB serum and 9.5 to 10 IU/ml IL-2. On days 3 and 7, half of the culture medium was replaced with fresh IL-2-containing medium. After 10 days of culture, CD4+ T cells were isolated by negative selection with the EasySep CD4+ T cell isolation kit. PBMCs were separated from whole blood using Ficoll-Paque Plus gradient centrifugation and then either used fresh or cryopreserved at -140C. In general, triplicate wells were set up for every culture condition.

The sequencing sample was made of CD4+ T cells from blood, cultured in vitro. The chain employs TRBV2 and TRBJ2-4; D gene: possibly TRBD2, on 6 matching bases. The TCR comes from a human donor who had recovered from COVID-19. The DNA sequence is TGTGCCAGCGAGGAGGGCAGGGCCCAAAACATTCAGTACTTC. It codes for CASEEGRAQNIQYF.